Listed below are T cell receptor beta chains from one sample, sequenced in a study of blood T cell repertoires in COVID-19. The data were produced by immunoSEQ multiplex PCR, yet TCRdb's version contains in-frame clones alone and is incomplete. The table records under 300,000 clones, 86% of them present only once. Specimen: PBMCs or T cells enriched from blood (not recorded which). Source of these receptors: a woman in her thirties or forties with acute COVID-19. CDR3s include the opening cysteine and the closing phenylalanine or tryptophan. A D gene is named only where the DNA matches it firmly. Not all rows give a size; the values are once, few, many and, for expanded clones, a class.

V gene	clone size	D gene	J gene	CDR3 protein	CDR3 DNA
TRBV19	NA	TRBD2	TRBJ2-7	CASSIIRTSSNEQYF	TGTGCCAGTAGTATTATCAGGACTAGCTCAAACGAGCAGTACTTC
TRBV25-1	once	NA	TRBJ2-2	CASSGLPQNTGELFF	TGTGCCAGCAGTGGACTTCCACAGAACACCGGGGAGCTGTTTTTT
TRBV2	NA	NA	TRBJ1-1	CASSEAGGGTEAFF	TGTGCCAGCAGTGAAGCCGGGGGAGGAACTGAAGCTTTCTTT
TRBV5-1	NA	NA	TRBJ2-1	CASSQDTYNEQFF	TGCGCCAGCAGCCAAGACACCTACAATGAGCAGTTCTTC
TRBV19	NA	NA	TRBJ2-1	CASSMGGNEQFF	TGTGCCAGTAGTATGGGCGGGAATGAGCAGTTCTTC
TRBV6-6	NA	TRBD2	TRBJ2-5	CASTTSGRVETQYF	TGTGCCAGCACGACTAGCGGGAGAGTAGAGACCCAGTACTTC
TRBV5-3	NA	NA	TRBJ1-1	CARSLYHFETEAFF	TGTGCCAGAAGCTTGTATCATTTTGAGACTGAAGCTTTCTTT
TRBV6-5	NA	TRBD2	TRBJ2-7	CASRGGRTSLYEQYF	TGTGCCAGCAGGGGGGGGAGGACTAGCCTATACGAGCAGTACTTC
TRBV5-6	NA	TRBD1	TRBJ2-7	CASSGGFDEQYF	TGTGCCAGTTCAGGGGGTTTCGACGAGCAGTACTTC
TRBV28	few	TRBD1	TRBJ2-7	CASSSTGTGGYEQYF	TGTGCCAGCAGTTCGACCGGGACAGGGGGTTACGAGCAGTACTTC
TRBV7-3	NA	NA	TRBJ2-1	CASSLNPSNEQFF	TGTGCCAGCAGCTTAAACCCGAGCAATGAGCAGTTCTTC